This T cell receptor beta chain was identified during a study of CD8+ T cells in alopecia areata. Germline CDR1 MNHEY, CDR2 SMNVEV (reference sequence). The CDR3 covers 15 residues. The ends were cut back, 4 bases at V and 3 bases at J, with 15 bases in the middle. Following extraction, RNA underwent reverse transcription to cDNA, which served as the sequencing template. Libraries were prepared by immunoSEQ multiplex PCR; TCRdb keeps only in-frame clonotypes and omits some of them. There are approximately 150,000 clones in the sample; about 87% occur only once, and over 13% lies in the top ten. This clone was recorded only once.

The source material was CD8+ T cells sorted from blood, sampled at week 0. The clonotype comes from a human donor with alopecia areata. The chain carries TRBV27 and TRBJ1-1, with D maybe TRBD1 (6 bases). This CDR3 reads CASSSLGAGDTEAFF. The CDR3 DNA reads TGTGCCAGCAGTTCCCTGGGGGCGGGGGACACTGAAGCTTTCTTT.